This T cell receptor beta chain was observed in a study of blood T cell repertoires in COVID-19. Background on the study: Material from acute and convalescent COVID-19 was sourced from the United States, Italy and Spain.

TCRdb's table, derived via immunoSEQ multiplex PCR, lists solely in-frame clones and lacks some. The repertoire holds about 240,000 clones, about 90% seen once, with around 7.8% in the top ten. The sample holds a few counts of this clone. This sample also contains other DNA sequences that code for the same CDR3. Trimming stripped 2 bases from V and 1 base from J, with 9 bases between. Germline CDR1 SGHRS, CDR2 YFSETQ. CDR3 length: 14 amino acids. The sample taken for sequencing was peripheral blood. The rearrangement links TRBV5-1 to TRBJ1-1, with D maybe TRBD1 (6 bases). The TCR originated in a man in his sixties who had recovered from COVID-19. The chain's CDR3 is CASSFQGWNTEAFF. DNA of the CDR3: TGCGCCAGCAGCTTCCAGGGGTGGAACACTGAAGCTTTCTTT.